The entry that follows covers one T cell receptor beta chain sequence. CDR1 and CDR2 from the germline V gene are KGHSH and LQKENI. The CDR3 runs 15 residues. The ends were cut back, 3 bases at V and 0 bases at J, with 10 bases in the middle. The sample belongs to a study of blood T cell repertoires in COVID-19. Study as a whole: The cDNA or gDNA used as material had been derived from T cells, B-cell-depleted T cells, or PBMCs.

Source study methods: Reference gene primer amplification in the assay estimated nucleated cell counts. Assay used: immunoSEQ multiplex PCR; TCRdb lists only in-frame clones, some missing. V and J calls and clone size are copied from that table; D and trimming were computed from the DNA. The table records more than 300,000 clones, more than 75% of them present only once. The rearrangement joins TRBV18 to TRBJ2-3; D may be TRBD2 (5 bases). The material sequenced was peripheral blood. The TCR was taken from a woman younger than 30 who had recovered from COVID-19. CDR3 coding DNA: TGTGCCAGCTCACCTAGGACTTCTAGCACAGATACGCAGTATTTT. Encoded protein: CASSPRTSSTDTQYF.